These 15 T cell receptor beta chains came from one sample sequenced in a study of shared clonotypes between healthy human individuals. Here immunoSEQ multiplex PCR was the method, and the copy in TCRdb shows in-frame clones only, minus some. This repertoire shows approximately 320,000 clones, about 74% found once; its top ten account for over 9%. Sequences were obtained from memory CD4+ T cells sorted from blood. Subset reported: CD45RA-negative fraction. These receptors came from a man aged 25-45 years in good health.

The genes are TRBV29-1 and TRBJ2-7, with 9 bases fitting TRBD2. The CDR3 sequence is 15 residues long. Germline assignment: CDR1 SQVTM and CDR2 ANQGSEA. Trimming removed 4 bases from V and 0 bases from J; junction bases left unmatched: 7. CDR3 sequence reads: CSVVLSGRSSYEQYF. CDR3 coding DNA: TGCAGCGTTGTATTAAGCGGGAGGAGCTCCTACGAGCAGTACTTC.

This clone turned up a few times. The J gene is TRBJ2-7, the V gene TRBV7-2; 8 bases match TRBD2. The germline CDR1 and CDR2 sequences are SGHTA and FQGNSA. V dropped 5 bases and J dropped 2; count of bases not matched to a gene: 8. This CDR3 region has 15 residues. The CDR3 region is CASSPNAGGAYEQYF. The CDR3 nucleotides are TGTGCCAGCAGCCCCAACGCGGGAGGTGCCTACGAGCAGTACTTC.

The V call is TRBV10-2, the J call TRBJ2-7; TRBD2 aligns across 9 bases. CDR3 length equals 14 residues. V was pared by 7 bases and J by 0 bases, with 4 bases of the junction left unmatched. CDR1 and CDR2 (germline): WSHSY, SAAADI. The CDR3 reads CASTHSGGSYEQYF. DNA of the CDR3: TGCGCCAGCACCCATAGCGGGGGCTCCTACGAGCAGTACTTC.

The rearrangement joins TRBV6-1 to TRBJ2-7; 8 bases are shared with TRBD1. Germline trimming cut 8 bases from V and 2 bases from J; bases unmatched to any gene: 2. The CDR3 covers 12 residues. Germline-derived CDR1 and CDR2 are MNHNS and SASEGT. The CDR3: CASRDRPYEQYF. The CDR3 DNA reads TGTGCCAGCCGGGACAGGCCCTACGAGCAGTACTTC.

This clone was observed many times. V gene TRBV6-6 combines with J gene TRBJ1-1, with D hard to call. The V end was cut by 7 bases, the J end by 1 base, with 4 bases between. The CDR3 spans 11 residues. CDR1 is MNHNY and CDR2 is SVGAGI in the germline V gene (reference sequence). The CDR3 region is CASTPNTEAFF. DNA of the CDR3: TGTGCCAGCACGCCGAACACTGAAGCTTTCTTT.

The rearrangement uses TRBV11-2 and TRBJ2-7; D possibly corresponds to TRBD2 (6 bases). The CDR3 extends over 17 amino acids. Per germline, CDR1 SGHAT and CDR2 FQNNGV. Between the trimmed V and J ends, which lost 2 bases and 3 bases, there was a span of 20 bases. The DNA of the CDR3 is TGTGCCAGCAGCTTAAAAAACGCGGCGGGGCGCCGCTACGAGCAGTACTTC. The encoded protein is CASSLKNAAGRRYEQYF.

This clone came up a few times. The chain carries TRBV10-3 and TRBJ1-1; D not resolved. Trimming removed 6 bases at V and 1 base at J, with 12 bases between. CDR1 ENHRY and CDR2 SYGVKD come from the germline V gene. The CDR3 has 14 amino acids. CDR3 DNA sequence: TGTGCCATCAGGAGGAGTCTCGCGAACACTGAAGCTTTCTTT. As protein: CAIRRSLANTEAFF.

The CDR3 DNA follows: TGTGCCAGCAGCTTGGGGACAGGACTCATGAACACTGAAGCTTTCTTT. It codes for CASSLGTGLMNTEAFF. J is TRBJ1-1 and V is TRBV11-2, with 8 bases lining up with TRBD1. The J segment lost 0 bases and the V segment lost 3 bases, leaving 6 bases of the junction unmatched. The CDR3 has 16 amino acids. Germline CDR1 SGHAT, CDR2 FQNNGV.

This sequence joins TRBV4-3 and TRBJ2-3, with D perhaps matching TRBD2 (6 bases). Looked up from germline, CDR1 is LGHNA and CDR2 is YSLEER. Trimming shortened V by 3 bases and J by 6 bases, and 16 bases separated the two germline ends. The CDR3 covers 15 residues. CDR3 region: CASSQIGLLRDTQYF. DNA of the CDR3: TGCGCCAGCAGCCAGATAGGACTACTACGTGATACGCAGTATTTT.

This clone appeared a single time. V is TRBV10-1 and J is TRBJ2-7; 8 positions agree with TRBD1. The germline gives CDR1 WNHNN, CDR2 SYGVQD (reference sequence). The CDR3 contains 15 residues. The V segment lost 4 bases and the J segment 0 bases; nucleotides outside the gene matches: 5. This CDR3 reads CASSGTGTGSYEQYF. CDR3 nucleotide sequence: TGCGCCAGCAGTGGAACGGGGACAGGCTCCTACGAGCAGTACTTC.

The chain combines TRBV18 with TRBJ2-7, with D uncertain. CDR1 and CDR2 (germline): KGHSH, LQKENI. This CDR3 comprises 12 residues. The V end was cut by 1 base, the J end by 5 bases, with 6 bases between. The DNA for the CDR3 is TGTGCCAGCTCACCACAACGAGACGAGCAGTACTTC. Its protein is CASSPQRDEQYF.

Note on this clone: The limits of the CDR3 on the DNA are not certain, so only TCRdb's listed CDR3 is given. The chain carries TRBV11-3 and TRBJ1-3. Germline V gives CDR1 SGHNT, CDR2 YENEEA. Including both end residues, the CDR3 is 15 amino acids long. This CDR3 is CASSFGPGSGNTIYF.

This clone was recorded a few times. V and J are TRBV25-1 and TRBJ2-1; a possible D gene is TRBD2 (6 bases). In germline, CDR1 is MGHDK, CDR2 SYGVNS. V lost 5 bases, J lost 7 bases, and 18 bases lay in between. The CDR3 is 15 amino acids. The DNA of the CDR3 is TGTGCCAGCAGTCCCCTGGGAGGCCTGAAAAATGAGCAGTTCTTC. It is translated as CASSPLGGLKNEQFF. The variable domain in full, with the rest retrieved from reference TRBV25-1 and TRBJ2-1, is EADIYQTPRYLVIGTGKKITLECSQTMGHDKMYWYQQDPGMELHLIHYSYGVNSTEKGDLSSESTVSRIRTEHFPLTLESARPSHTSQYLCASSPLGGLKNEQFFGPGTRLTVL.

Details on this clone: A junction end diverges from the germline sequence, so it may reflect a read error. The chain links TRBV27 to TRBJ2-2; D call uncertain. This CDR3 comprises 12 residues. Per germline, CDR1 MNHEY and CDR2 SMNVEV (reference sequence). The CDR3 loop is CASSLNTRELFF. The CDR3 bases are TGTGCCAGCAGTTTAAACACCAGGGAGCTGTTTTTT.

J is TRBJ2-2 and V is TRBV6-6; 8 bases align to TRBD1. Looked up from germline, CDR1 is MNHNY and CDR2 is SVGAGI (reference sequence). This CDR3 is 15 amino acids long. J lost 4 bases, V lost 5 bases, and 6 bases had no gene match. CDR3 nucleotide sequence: TGTGCCAGCAGTCTCCGGACAGGGAGCACCGGGGAGCTGTTTTTT. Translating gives CASSLRTGSTGELFF.